This TCR beta chain was profiled in a study of control samples from healthy donors and cancer patients (dated by TCRdb to 2019 to 2021). To prepare the library, the immunoSEQ multiplex PCR assay was applied. TCRdb carries this immuneACCESS record with in-frame sequences only. Its versions omit some clonotypes, under half of them owing to an unresolved V gene in the studies checked, with the rest unexplained. Recorded for this sample are 45,000 to 60,000 clones; around 80% of them occurred a single time. 10% of the sample comes from the top ten. Of note for this clone: This receptor's antigen is unknown. No qualities accompany the bases; no much larger clone lies one base away.

Sequencing was performed on blood. This sequence was found in a man between 65 and 85 years old in good health.

This receptor has the CDR3 CASSSKWIKNTEAFF. The nucleotides read TGTGCCAGCAGCTCAAAATGGATCAAGAACACTGAAGCTTTCTTT. The chain is assembled from TRBV11-2 and TRBJ1-1, with no confidently assigned D gene. CDR1 and CDR2, per the germline V gene, are SGHAT and FQNNGV. The CDR3 covers 15 residues, taking in both the cysteine and the phenylalanine. The retained sequence is limited to the CDR3, 45 bases, with the frame set at the first base. Trimming removed 4 bases from V and 1 base from J, leaving 13 bases between the germline ends. The CDR3, completed at both ends by the reference TRBV11-2 and TRBJ1-1 genes, gives the full variable domain EAGVAQSPRYKIIEKRQSVAFWCNPISGHATLYWYQQILGQGPKLLIQFQNNGVVDDSQLPKDRFSAERLKGVDSTLKIQPAKLEDSAVYLCASSSKWIKNTEAFFGQGTRLTVV.